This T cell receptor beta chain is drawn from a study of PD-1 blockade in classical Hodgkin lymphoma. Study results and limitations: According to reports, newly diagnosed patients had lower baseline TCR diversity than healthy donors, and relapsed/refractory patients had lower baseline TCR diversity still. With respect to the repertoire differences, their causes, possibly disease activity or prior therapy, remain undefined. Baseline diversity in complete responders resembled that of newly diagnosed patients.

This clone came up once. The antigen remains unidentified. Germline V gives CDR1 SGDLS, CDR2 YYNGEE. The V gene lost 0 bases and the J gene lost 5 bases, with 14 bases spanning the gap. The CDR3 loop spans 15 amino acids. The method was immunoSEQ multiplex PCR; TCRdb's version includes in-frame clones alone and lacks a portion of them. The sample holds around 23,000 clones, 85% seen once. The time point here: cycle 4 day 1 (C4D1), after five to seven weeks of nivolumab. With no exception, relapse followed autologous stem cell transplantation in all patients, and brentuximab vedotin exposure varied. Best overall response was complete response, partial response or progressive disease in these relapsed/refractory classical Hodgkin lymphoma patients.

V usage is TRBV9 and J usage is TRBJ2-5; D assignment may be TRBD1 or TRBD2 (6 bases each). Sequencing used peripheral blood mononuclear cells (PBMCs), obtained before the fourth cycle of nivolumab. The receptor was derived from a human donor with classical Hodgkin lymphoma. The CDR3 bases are TGTGCCAGCAGCGTAGGAGGGCGGGACATGGAGACCCAGTACTTC. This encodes CASSVGGRDMETQYF.